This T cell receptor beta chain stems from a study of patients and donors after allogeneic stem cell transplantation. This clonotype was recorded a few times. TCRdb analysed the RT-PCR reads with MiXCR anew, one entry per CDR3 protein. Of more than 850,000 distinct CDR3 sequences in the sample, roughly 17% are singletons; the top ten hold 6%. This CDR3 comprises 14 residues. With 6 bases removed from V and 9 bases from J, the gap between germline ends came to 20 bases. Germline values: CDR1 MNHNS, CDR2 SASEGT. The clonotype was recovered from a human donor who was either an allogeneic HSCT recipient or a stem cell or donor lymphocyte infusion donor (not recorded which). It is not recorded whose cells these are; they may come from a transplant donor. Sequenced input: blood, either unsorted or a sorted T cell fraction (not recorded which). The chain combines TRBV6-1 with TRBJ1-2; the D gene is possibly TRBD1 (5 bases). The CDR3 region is CASSSPGRGGSYTF. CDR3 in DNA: TGTGCCAGCAGCAGCCCTGGACGGGGCGGGAGCTACACCTTC.